This TCR beta chain was obtained from a study of T cells in Graves' hyperthyroidism and ophthalmopathy. Points from the study as a whole: The majority of expanded thyroid clonotypes above 0.001 also appeared in blood.

The length of the CDR3 is 14 residues. Germline CDR1 is DFQATT and CDR2 is SNEGSKA (reference sequence). Trimming shortened V by 3 bases and J by 4 bases, and 13 bases separated the two germline ends. Regions amplified from RNA transcripts were the TCR beta CDR3 regions. Carried out on the TCR CDR3, a first-round RT-PCR used the HTBI primer set. TCRdb reanalysed the multiplex PCR reads using MiXCR and keeps one entry per CDR3 protein. This sample has about 640,000 distinct CDR3 sequences, with 20% found just once. This clonotype was detected ten times or more. Its antigen is unidentified. The sample consisted of blood. This sequence was found in a man aged 25 to 40 with Graves' ophthalmopathy. The V and J genes are TRBV20-1 and TRBJ2-1; the D gene is possibly TRBD1 (6 bases). CDR3 DNA: TGCAGTGCTAGTTTAGGACAGACATACAATGAGCAGTTCTTC. It codes for CSASLGQTYNEQFF.